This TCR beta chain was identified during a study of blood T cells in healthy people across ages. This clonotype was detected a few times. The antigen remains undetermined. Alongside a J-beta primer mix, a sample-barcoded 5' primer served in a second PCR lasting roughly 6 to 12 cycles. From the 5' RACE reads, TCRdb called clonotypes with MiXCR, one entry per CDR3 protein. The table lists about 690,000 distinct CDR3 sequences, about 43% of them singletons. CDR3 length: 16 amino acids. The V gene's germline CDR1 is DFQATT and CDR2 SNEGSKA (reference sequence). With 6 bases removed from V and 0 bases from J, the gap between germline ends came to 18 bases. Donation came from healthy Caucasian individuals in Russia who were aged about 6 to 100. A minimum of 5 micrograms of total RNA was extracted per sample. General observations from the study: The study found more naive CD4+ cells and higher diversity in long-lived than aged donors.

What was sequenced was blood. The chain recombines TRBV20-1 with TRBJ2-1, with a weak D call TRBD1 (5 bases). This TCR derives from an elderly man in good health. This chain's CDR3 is CSARSDDSLSYNEQFF. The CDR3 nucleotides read TGCAGTGCCCGGAGCGATGACAGTCTCTCCTACAATGAGCAGTTCTTC.